This T cell receptor beta chain was sequenced in a study of T cell responses to AZD1222 COVID-19 vaccine. Investigators merged groups given second doses at roughly 4 or roughly 12 weeks. From germline, CDR1 is MNHNY and CDR2 SVGAGI (reference sequence). Trimming at V came to 5 bases and at J to 2 bases, leaving 7 bases not matched to a gene. The length of the CDR3 is 16 residues. This table comes from immunoSEQ multiplex PCR, and its TCRdb copy is limited to in-frame clones, with some not included. The sample holds under 200,000 clones, over 75% seen once. Source: peripheral blood, taken 28 days after the second AZD1222 dose. V and J are TRBV6-6 and TRBJ2-2; 8 bases agree with TRBD1. The clonotype comes from an adult who received the AZD1222 COVID-19 vaccine. CDR3 DNA sequence: TGTGCCAGCAGTCGACCCGACAGGGGAAACACCGGGGAGCTGTTTTTT. This gives the protein CASSRPDRGNTGELFF.